The text below deals with one TCR beta chain. The antigen it recognizes is unknown. No base qualities exist here, and no much larger clone lies one base off it. The sequencer listed for this sample is Illumina HiSeq 2500. Quantitative 5'-RACE with molecular barcodes was used to prepare TCR beta libraries. The authors' pipeline ran thus. A new computational method, built on a probabilistic model of VDJ rearrangement, was used to identify disease-linked TCR variants. TCRdb reprocessed the public reads (quality trimming at Q25 with fastp, clone calling with MiXCR) and kept in-frame beta chains. When rows share a CDR3 protein, they turn into one entry using the most common DNA and genes. V and J calls and clone size were set by TCRdb, not the authors. For this sample there are around 150,000 distinct CDR3 sequences; roughly 12% appear just once. The ten largest clones take up 25% to 30% of the sample. These data are taken from a study of CD8 T cells in ankylosing spondylitis (dated 2017 in TCRdb). For context, the study as a whole: The study profiled T cell receptor beta repertoires in healthy donors and ankylosing spondylitis patients to find disease-linked TCR variants. The full study cohort was made up of about 24 ankylosing spondylitis patients and about a hundred healthy donors. Peripheral blood samples were taken, and synovial fluid was additionally collected from ankylosing spondylitis patients.

The germline V gene yields SGHVS for CDR1 and FNYEAQ for CDR2. The trim is 1 base for V and 6 bases for J, with a gap of 21 bases between the germline ends. From the cysteine through the phenylalanine, the CDR3 covers 18 amino acids. CDR3 DNA only is kept here, 54 bases in frame from base 1. Study-wide findings and limitations: A TCR beta motif of 8 or 9 highly homologous amino acid variants appeared characteristic of blood from ankylosing spondylitis patients. The disease-linked clones showed a CD8+ phenotype and occurred at relatively low frequencies in peripheral blood. Some motif variants were previously reported in synovial fluid and blood of reactive arthritis patients, suggesting common disease-initiation mechanisms. Significant enrichment of the disease-linked clones was reported in matched synovial fluid samples from ankylosing spondylitis patients.

Sequencing was performed on blood, either unsorted or a sorted T cell fraction (not recorded which). Rearrangement joined TRBV7-6 to TRBJ2-2; the D region possibly corresponds to TRBD2 (6 bases align). The sequence was obtained from a male donor with ankylosing spondylitis or in good health (not recorded which). The nucleotide sequence reads TGTGCCAGCAGCTTAGAAAGCTCGAGACTAGGGGATCCCGGGGAGCTGTTTTTT. The translation is CASSLESSRLGDPGELFF.